These 24 T cell receptor beta chains came from one sample sequenced in a study of Graves' ophthalmopathy and Graves' hyperthyroidism. CDR3 regions of TCR beta were amplified from RNA transcripts. An initial RT-PCR round employing HTBI primers preceded a second-round multiplex PCR. TCRdb passed the multiplex PCR reads through MiXCR, listing each CDR3 protein once. The sample includes about 550,000 distinct CDR3 sequences, under 45% seen only once; the top ten take 3.5% to 5%. Sequenced material: peripheral blood or thyroid tissue (not recorded which). All receptors derive from an adult man with Graves' hyperthyroidism.

This clonotype was detected ten times or more. The CDR3: CSAGQGSNTEAFF. The CDR3 bases are TGCAGTGCCGGGCAGGGCTCGAACACTGAAGCTTTCTTT. This chain uses TRBV20-1 with TRBJ1-1, with a possible D match to TRBD1 (5 bases). This CDR3 spans 13 amino acids. V was pared by 6 bases and J by 1 base, with 12 bases between. Germline lookup yields CDR1 DFQATT and CDR2 SNEGSKA (reference sequence).

This clonotype was seen just once. The CDR3 region has the DNA TGTGCCAGCAGGACGGGGAGTGTCTCTTATGGCTACACCATATATTTT. Protein sequence: CASRTGSVSYGYTIYF. The genes are TRBV2 and TRBJ1-3, with D unclear. This CDR3 has 16 residues. Germline CDR1 and CDR2: SNHLY and FYNNEI. V lost 6 bases, J lost 8 bases, and 23 bases lay in between.

The V call is TRBV4-1, the J call TRBJ2-7; weak D call: TRBD2 (6 bases). V dropped 0 bases and J dropped 0 bases, with 12 bases sitting between them. The germline gives CDR1 MGHRA, CDR2 YSYEKL. The CDR3 is made up of 16 amino acids. Here the CDR3 DNA reads TGCGCCAGCAGCCAAGACGGGACTCCCAGCTCCTACGAGCAGTACTTC. Protein product: CASSQDGTPSSYEQYF.

This chain joins TRBV15 and TRBJ1-5, with D possibly matching TRBD1 (6 bases). V was shortened by 3 bases and J by 7 bases, with 13 bases between the two germline ends. CDR1 LNHNV and CDR2 YYDKDF come from the germline V gene (reference sequence). This CDR3 is 14 amino acids long. The chain's CDR3 is CATSSLEGGQPQHF. The CDR3 DNA is TGTGCCACCAGCAGCCTGGAGGGGGGGCAGCCCCAGCATTTT.

This clonotype was recorded many times. The rearrangement links TRBV6-1 to TRBJ1-1, with D hard to call. With 7 bases removed from V and 1 base from J, the gap between germline ends came to 10 bases. CDR1 and CDR2 from the germline V gene are MNHNS and SASEGT. The CDR3 sequence is 13 residues long. CDR3 in amino acids: CASIMTGNTEAFF. CDR3 nucleotides: TGTGCCAGCATTATGACGGGGAACACTGAAGCTTTCTTT.

This clonotype appeared a few times. The chain recombines TRBV3-1 with TRBJ1-1, with D maybe TRBD1 (6 bases). The CDR3 length is 12 residues. Germline assignment: CDR1 LGHDT and CDR2 YNNKEL (reference sequence). V lost 1 base and J lost 7, with 7 bases in between. CDR3 sequence: CASSQGGGEAFF. The CDR3 DNA is TGTGCCAGCAGCCAAGGAGGGGGTGAAGCTTTCTTT.

For this clonotype: Without the conserved terminal phenylalanine or tryptophan, this CDR3 likely stems from a read error. The limits of the CDR3 on the DNA are not certain, so only TCRdb's listed CDR3 is given. V gene TRBV24-1 combines with J gene TRBJ1-2. The CDR3 totals 17 residues, both ends included. Germline V gene data show CDR1 as KGHDR and CDR2 as SFDVKD. The CDR3 region is CATSGSGFGPSGYGCTL.

This sequence joins TRBV29-1 and TRBJ2-2; no reliable D call. V was cut by 8 bases and J by 7 bases, with 2 bases left in between. The CDR3 has 8 amino acids. Per the germline V gene, CDR1 is SQVTM and CDR2 is ANQGSEA. CDR3 DNA sequence: TGCAGCCTCGGGGAGCTGTTTTTT. Translated, it gives CSLGELFF.

In its sample, this clonotype was seen many times. The V gene is TRBV14, the J gene TRBJ1-2; 8 nucleotides line up with TRBD1. The V and J ends lost 1 base and 5 bases, in that order; junction bases with no gene match: 6. Per germline, CDR1 SGHDN and CDR2 FVKESK. The CDR3 has 15 amino acids. CDR3 bases: TGTGCCAGCAGCCAAGTCCCCCGGACAGGGTATGGCTACACCTTC. Its translation: CASSQVPRTGYGYTF.

This clonotype has a count of ten or more. The rearrangement links TRBV13 to TRBJ1-1; D is unclear. V was trimmed by 5 bases and J by 3 bases, leaving 4 bases between them. This CDR3 region has 11 residues. CDR1 and CDR2 from the germline V gene are PRHDT and FYEKMQ (reference sequence). The CDR3 is CASSLHTEAFF. The CDR3 DNA follows: TGTGCCAGCAGCCTCCACACTGAAGCTTTCTTT.

This clonotype occurred once. The chain employs TRBV5-1 and TRBJ1-2; D unresolved. There are 15 residues in the CDR3. Germline loops: CDR1 SGHRS, CDR2 YFSETQ. The V gene lost 0 bases and the J gene lost 0 bases, with 9 bases spanning the gap. CDR3 protein: CASSLVGSSNYGYTF. DNA for the CDR3: TGCGCCAGCAGCTTGGTTGGCAGTTCTAACTATGGCTACACCTTC. Together with reference TRBV5-1 and TRBJ1-2, the CDR3 gives the full variable domain: KAGVTQTPRYLIKTRGQQVTLSCSPISGHRSVSWYQQTPGQGLQFLFEYFSETQRNKGNFPGRFSGRQFSNSRSEMNVSTLELGDSALYLCASSLVGSSNYGYTFGSGTRLTVV.

This clonotype has more than one count but fewer than ten. The chain recombines TRBV7-8 with TRBJ2-2; no clear D gene. Deletions cut 7 bases from V and 3 bases from J, with 15 bases between. The germline gives CDR1 SGHVS, CDR2 FQNEAQ. This CDR3 has 15 residues. The DNA for the CDR3 is TGTGCCAGCACCCTAGGCGTCGGGCACACCGGGGAGCTGTTTTTT. It codes for CASTLGVGHTGELFF.

This clonotype showed up many times. V gene TRBV20-1 combines with J gene TRBJ2-5, with D unclear. CDR1 is DFQATT and CDR2 is SNEGSKA in the germline V gene (reference sequence). With 0 bases removed from V and 5 bases from J, the gap between germline ends came to 13 bases. The CDR3 extends over 14 amino acids. Written as DNA, the CDR3 is TGCAGTGCTAGAGATCGGGTGGGTCTGGAGACCCAGTACTTC. As protein: CSARDRVGLETQYF.

The CDR3 sequence: CASSPPSGHNEQYF. In DNA, the CDR3 is TGTGCCAGCAGCCCTCCTAGCGGCCACAATGAGCAGTACTTC. This chain uses TRBV7-9 with TRBJ2-7, with TRBD2 matching over 7 bases. Germline loops: CDR1 SEHNR, CDR2 FQNEAQ (reference sequence). The CDR3 is 14 residues long. V dropped 5 bases and J dropped 7; count of bases not matched to a gene: 11.

This clonotype was counted at least ten times. The chain couples TRBV2 to TRBJ1-1; D is undetermined. V lost 6 bases and J 4 bases, leaving 9 bases between the germline ends. Germline V CDR1 and CDR2: SNHLY, FYNNEI. The CDR3 consists of 12 residues. The DNA for the CDR3 is TGTGCCAGCAGCGCGCGGAGCACTGAAGCTTTCTTT. Its translation is CASSARSTEAFF.

This clonotype was observed at least ten times. J is TRBJ2-7 and V is TRBV13; 8 bases line up with TRBD2. CDR1 and CDR2 (germline): PRHDT, FYEKMQ (reference sequence). The CDR3 runs 15 residues. The trim removed 5 bases at V and 6 bases at J, leaving 12 bases unmatched. The CDR3: CASSLSGTGTREQYF. In nucleotides, the CDR3 is TGTGCCAGCAGCCTTAGCGGGACGGGGACGCGCGAGCAGTACTTC. The variable domain in full, with the rest retrieved from reference TRBV13 and TRBJ2-7, is AAGVIQSPRHLIKEKRETATLKCYPIPRHDTVYWYQQGPGQDPQFLISFYEKMQSDKGSIPDRFSAQQFSDYHSELNMSSLELGDSALYFCASSLSGTGTREQYFGPGTRLTVT.

This clonotype was observed a single time. The rearrangement uses TRBV20-1 and TRBJ2-5, with D perhaps TRBD2 (6 bases). In germline, CDR1 is DFQATT, CDR2 SNEGSKA (reference sequence). This CDR3 has 13 amino acids. Trimming took off 5 bases at V and 5 bases at J, with 15 bases between the two ends. The CDR3 region is CSAGASESETQYF. The CDR3 nucleotides read TGCAGTGCTGGGGCTAGCGAGAGTGAGACCCAGTACTTC.

The chain recombines TRBV20-1 with TRBJ2-5; D is possibly TRBD2 (6 bases). Looked up from germline, CDR1 is DFQATT and CDR2 is SNEGSKA (reference sequence). The CDR3 length is 11 residues. CDR3 DNA sequence: TGCACGGGGAGGCGACAAGAGACCCAGTACTTC. Its translation is CTGRRQETQYF.

The chain links TRBV24-1 to TRBJ2-2; 9 positions match TRBD1. The CDR3 covers 15 residues. Trimming at V came to 2 bases and at J to 5 bases, leaving 2 bases not matched to a gene. Germline CDR1 reads KGHDR; CDR2 reads SFDVKD. CDR3 DNA: TGTGCCACCAGTGATTGGACAGGGGCTACCGGGGAGCTGTTTTTT. It encodes CATSDWTGATGELFF.

Ten or more counts support this clonotype. Sequence at one end of the junction differs from germline and may be a read error. V is TRBV7-9 and J is TRBJ2-5; D gene uncertain. The germline V gene has CDR1 SEHNR and CDR2 FQNEAQ (reference sequence). This CDR3 contains 11 residues. The CDR3 DNA reads as TGTGCCAGCAGCTTAGTCCAGGTGGAGTTCTTC. Protein product: CASSLVQVEFF. Full variable domain (missing parts from reference TRBV7-9 and TRBJ2-5): DTGVSQNPRHKITKRGQNVTFRCDPISEHNRLYWYRQTLGQGPEFLTYFQNEAQLEKSRLLSDRFSAERPKGSFSTLEIQRTEQGDSAMYLCASSLVQVEFFGPGTRLLVL.

The gene calls are TRBV28 and TRBJ2-2; possibly TRBD2 for D (5 bases). Germline V CDR1 and CDR2: MDHEN, SYDVKM. V dropped 7 bases and J dropped 1 base, with 10 bases sitting between them. The CDR3 sequence is 14 residues long. The CDR3 protein is CASTAGRNTGELFF. In DNA form, the CDR3 reads TGTGCCAGCACCGCTGGGAGGAACACCGGGGAGCTGTTTTTT.

The chain combines TRBV2 with TRBJ1-1; no firm D call. From germline, CDR1 is SNHLY and CDR2 FYNNEI. V shed 6 bases and J shed 1 base, with 12 bases lying between them. The CDR3 covers 14 residues. CDR3 sequence: CASSGGGWNTEAFF. Here the CDR3 DNA reads TGTGCCAGCAGCGGCGGAGGGTGGAACACTGAAGCTTTCTTT.

This clonotype was recorded at least ten times. V usage is TRBV2 and J usage is TRBJ1-2; 7 positions match TRBD1. The germline CDR1 and CDR2 sequences are SNHLY and FYNNEI. There are 14 residues in the CDR3. The J segment lost 6 bases and the V segment lost 2 bases, leaving 6 bases of the junction unmatched. CDR3 loop: CASSEYQGVDGYTF. CDR3 sequence (DNA): TGTGCCAGCAGTGAATACCAGGGGGTCGATGGCTACACCTTC.

This clonotype was observed at least ten times. The chain couples TRBV7-9 to TRBJ2-2; perhaps TRBD1 as D (6 bases). Germline assignment: CDR1 SEHNR and CDR2 FQNEAQ (reference sequence). This CDR3 is built from 16 residues. Trimming pared 5 bases from V and 4 bases from J, leaving 17 bases between. The CDR3 DNA reads as TGTGCCAGCAGCAAACAGGGCCAACCGATCACCGGGGAGCTGTTTTTT. Its translation: CASSKQGQPITGELFF.